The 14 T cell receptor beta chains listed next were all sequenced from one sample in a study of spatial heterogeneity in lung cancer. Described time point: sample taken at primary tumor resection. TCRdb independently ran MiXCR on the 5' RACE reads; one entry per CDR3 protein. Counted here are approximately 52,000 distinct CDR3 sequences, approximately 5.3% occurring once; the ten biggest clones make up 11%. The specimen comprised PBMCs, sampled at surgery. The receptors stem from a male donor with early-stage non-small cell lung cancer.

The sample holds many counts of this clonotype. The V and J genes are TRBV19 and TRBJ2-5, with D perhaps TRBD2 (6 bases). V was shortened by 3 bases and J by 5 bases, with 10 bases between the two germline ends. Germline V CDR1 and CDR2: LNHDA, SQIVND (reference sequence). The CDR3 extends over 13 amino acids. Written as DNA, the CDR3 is TGTGCCAGTAGTATTACTGGGGGGGAGACCCAGTACTTC. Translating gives CASSITGGETQYF.

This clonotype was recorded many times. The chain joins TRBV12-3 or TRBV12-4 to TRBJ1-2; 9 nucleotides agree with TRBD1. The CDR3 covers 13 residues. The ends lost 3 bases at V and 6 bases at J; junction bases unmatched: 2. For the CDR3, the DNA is TGTGCCAGCAGTTTGACAGGGGGAGATGGCTACACCTTC. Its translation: CASSLTGGDGYTF.

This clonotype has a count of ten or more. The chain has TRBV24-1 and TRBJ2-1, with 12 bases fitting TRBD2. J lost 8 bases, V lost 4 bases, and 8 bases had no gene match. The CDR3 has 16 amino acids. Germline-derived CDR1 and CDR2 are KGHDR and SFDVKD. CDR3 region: CATSEPSGGVGDEQFF. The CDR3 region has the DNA TGTGCCACCAGTGAGCCTAGCGGGGGGGTGGGGGATGAGCAGTTCTTC.

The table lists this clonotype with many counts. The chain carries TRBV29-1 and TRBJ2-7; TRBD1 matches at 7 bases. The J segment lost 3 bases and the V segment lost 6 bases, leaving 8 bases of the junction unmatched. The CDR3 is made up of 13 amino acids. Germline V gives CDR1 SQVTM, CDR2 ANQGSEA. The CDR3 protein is CSVQTGVNYEQYF. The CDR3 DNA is TGCAGCGTGCAAACAGGGGTAAACTACGAGCAGTACTTC.

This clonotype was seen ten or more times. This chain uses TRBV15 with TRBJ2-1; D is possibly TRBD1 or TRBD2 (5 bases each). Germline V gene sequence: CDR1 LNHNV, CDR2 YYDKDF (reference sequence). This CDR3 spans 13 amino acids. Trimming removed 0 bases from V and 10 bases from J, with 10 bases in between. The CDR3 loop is CATSRDPRDEQFF. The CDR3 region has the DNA TGTGCCACCAGCAGAGATCCCAGGGACGAGCAGTTCTTC.

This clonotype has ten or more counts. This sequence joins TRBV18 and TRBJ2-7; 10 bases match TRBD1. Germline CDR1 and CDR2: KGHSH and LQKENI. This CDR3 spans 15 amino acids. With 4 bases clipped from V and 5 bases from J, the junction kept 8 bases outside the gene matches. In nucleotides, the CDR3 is TGTGCCAGCTCACGAGGGACAGGGGATCTGGACGAGCAGTACTTC. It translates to CASSRGTGDLDEQYF.

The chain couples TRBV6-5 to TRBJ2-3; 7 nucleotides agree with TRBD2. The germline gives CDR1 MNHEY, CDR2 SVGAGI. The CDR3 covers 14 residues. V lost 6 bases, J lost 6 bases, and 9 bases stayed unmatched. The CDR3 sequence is CASSRTRPEDTQYF. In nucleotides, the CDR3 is TGTGCCAGCAGCCGGACTAGGCCGGAGGATACGCAGTATTTT.

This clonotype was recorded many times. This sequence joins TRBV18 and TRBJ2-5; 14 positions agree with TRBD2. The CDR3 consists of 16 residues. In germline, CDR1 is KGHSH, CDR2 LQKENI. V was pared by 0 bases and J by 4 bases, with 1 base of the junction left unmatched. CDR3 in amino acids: CASSPPGLAGGETQYF. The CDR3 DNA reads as TGTGCCAGCTCACCACCTGGACTAGCGGGAGGAGAGACCCAGTACTTC.

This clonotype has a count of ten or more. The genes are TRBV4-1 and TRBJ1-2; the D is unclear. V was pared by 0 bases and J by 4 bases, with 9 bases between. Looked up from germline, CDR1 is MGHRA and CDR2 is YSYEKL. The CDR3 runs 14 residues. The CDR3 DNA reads TGCGCCAGCAGCCAAGAAGAAAGGCCCTATGGCTACACCTTC. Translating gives CASSQEERPYGYTF.

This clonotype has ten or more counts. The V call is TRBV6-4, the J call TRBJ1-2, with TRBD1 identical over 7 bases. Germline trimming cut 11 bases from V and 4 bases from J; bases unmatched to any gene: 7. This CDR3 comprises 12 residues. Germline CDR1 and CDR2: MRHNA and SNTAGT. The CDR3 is CACSDRSYGYTF. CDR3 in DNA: TGTGCCTGTTCGGACAGGTCCTATGGCTACACCTTC.

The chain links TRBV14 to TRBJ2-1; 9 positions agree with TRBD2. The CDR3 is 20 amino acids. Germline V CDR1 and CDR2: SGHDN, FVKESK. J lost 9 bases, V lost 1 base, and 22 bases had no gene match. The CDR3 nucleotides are TGTGCCAGCAGCCAAGGAACCCCCTCCGCACTAGCGGGCTTTGAGGGTGAGCAGTTCTTC. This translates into CASSQGTPSALAGFEGEQFF.

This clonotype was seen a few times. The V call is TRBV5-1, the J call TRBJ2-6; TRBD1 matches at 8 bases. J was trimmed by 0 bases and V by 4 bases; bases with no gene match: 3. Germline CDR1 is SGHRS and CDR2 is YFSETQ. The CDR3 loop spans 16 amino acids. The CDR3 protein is CASSVDRGSGANVLTF. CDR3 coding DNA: TGCGCCAGCAGCGTCGACAGGGGCTCTGGGGCCAACGTCCTGACTTTC.

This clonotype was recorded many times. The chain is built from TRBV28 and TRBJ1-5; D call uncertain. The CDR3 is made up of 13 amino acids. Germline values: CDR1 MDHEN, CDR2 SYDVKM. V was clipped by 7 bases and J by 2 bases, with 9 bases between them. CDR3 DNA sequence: TGTGCCAGCACGTGGGAAGGCAATCAGCCCCAGCATTTT. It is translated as CASTWEGNQPQHF.

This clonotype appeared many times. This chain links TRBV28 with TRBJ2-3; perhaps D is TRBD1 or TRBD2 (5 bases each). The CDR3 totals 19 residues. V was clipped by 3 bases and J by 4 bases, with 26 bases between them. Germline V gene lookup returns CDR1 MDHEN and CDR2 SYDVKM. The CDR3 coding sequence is TGTGCCAGCAGTTTTCACGGAGGCAAGGGGCAGGAGCTCCCAGATACGCAGTATTTT. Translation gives CASSFHGGKGQELPDTQYF.